The TCR beta chain described here comes from a study of blood T cell repertoires in COVID-19. Turning to the study itself: Sites in the United States, Italy and Spain provided acute and convalescent COVID-19 samples. Sample material is recorded as cDNA or gDNA derived from T cells, B-cell-depleted T cells, or PBMCs.

Grouping used clinical history reported by participants in a survey and questionnaire. The germline V gene has CDR1 LGHDT and CDR2 YNNKEL (reference sequence). The length of the CDR3 is 15 residues. Trimming pared 3 bases from V and 6 bases from J, leaving 17 bases between. Study processing details: Reference gene primers were amplified, and this amplification served to estimate nucleated cell counts. Data came from immunoSEQ multiplex PCR; TCRdb stores just in-frame clones and leaves some out. V and J calls and clone size follow that table, whereas D and trimming were derived from the DNA. The repertoire includes approximately 300,000 clones, 92% of them detected once, and under 20% sits in the top ten.

Sequenced sample: PBMCs or T cells enriched from blood (not recorded which). The TCR originated in a woman aged 30 to 39 who had recovered from COVID-19. The chain has TRBV3-1 (or the pseudogene TRBV3-2) and TRBJ1-1, with D tentatively TRBD1 (5 bases). The CDR3 DNA follows: TGTGCCAGCAGCCATGGGGGGACGCGGACCCCTGAAGCTTTCTTT. As protein: CASSHGGTRTPEAFF.